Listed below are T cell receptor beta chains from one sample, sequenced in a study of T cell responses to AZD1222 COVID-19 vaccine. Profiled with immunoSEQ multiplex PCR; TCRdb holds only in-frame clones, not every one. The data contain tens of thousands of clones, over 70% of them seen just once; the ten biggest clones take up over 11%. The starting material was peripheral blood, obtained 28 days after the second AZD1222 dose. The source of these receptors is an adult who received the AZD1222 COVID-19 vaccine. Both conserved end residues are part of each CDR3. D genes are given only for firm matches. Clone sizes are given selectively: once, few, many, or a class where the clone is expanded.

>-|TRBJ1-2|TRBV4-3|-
CASSQTLGREDGYTF
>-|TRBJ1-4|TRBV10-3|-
CAISDGPNEKLFF
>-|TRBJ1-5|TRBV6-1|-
CASSEAPPGSLNQPQHF
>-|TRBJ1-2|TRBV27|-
CASGALGSQNYGYTF
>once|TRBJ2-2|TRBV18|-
CASSQGSGHSYGELFF
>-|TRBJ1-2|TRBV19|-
CASSRRQNYGYTF
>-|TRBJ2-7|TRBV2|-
CASSVEGNYEQYF
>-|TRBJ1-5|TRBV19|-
CASSMGVNSNQPQHF
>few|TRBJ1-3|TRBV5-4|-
CASSLAGGNTIYF
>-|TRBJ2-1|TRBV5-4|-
CASSYDSNEQFF